The rows below give T cell receptor beta chains drawn from one sample of a study of vaccination and CD4 T cells after COVID-19. No antigen has been assigned to these receptors. TCRdb re-derived calls from the PCR reads in MiXCR, one entry per CDR3 protein. The top ten clones hold 5.6% of a sample with under 20,000 distinct CDR3 sequences, more than 35% of them seen once. The sequencing here drew on CD4+ T cells from blood, cultured in vitro, taken before SARS-CoV-2 vaccination. Source of these receptors: a human donor who had recovered from COVID-19. The CDR3 runs from the conserved cysteine through the conserved F or W. The D gene is left open where the match is weak. Only part of the rows carry a size: once, few, many, or a class if the clone is expanded.

V gene	clone size	D gene	J gene	CDR3 DNA	CDR3 protein
TRBV5-4	few	.	TRBJ1-2	TGTGCCAGCAGCCCCGGCGGGCCTTTGTCTGGCTACACCTTC	CASSPGGPLSGYTF
TRBV18	.	.	TRBJ2-7	TGTGCCAGCTCACCGAAGCGACAGGACTCCTACGAGCAGTACTTC	CASSPKRQDSYEQYF
TRBV28	once	.	TRBJ1-3	TGTGCCAGCAGTTCCGGGATCGACTCTGGAAACACCATATATTTT	CASSSGIDSGNTIYF
TRBV28	.	.	TRBJ2-7	TGTGCCAGCAGTTTACAGGCGGCTAGCTCCTACGAGCAGTACTTC	CASSLQAASSYEQYF
TRBV7-3	.	.	TRBJ1-1	TGTGCCAGCAGCTGGACATATAACACTGAAGCTTTCTTT	CASSWTYNTEAFF
TRBV5-6	once	.	TRBJ1-1	TGTGCCAGCAGCTTAGGGACTGCGGGAACTGAAGCTTTCTTT	CASSLGTAGTEAFF
TRBV11-3	few	.	TRBJ1-2	TGTGCCAGCAGCTTGGGGGCCTATGGCTACACCTTC	CASSLGAYGYTF
TRBV19	.	TRBD1	TRBJ1-6	TGTGCCAGTAGCATTCAAACAGGGGCCGGGAATTCACCCCTCCACTTT	CASSIQTGAGNSPLHF
TRBV5-5	.	.	TRBJ1-3	TGTGCCAGCAGCTTGCTAAGCTCTGGAAACACCATATATTTT	CASSLLSSGNTIYF
TRBV29-1	.	.	TRBJ2-7	TGCAGCGTCAAGGGACCATGCTCCTACGAGCAGTACTTC	CSVKGPCSYEQYF
TRBV20-1	few	TRBD2	TRBJ2-1	TGCAGTGCTGAACGACTAGCGGGGGGCTACAATGAGCAGTTCTTC	CSAERLAGGYNEQFF
TRBV6-1	.	.	TRBJ2-4	TGTGCCAGCAGTCCGGGCCTTGTCGGGGCGCAGAACATTCAGTACTTC	CASSPGLVGAQNIQYF
TRBV2	.	TRBD2	TRBJ2-2	TGTGCCAGTGCAACTAGCGGGCTTACCGGGGAGCTGTTTTTT	CASATSGLTGELFF
TRBV27	.	.	TRBJ1-5	TGTGCCAGCAGTAGATTCAATCAGCCCCAGCATTTT	CASSRFNQPQHF
TRBV20-1	few	.	TRBJ2-7	TGCAGTGCTAGAAAGGAGTTGGGCTCCTACGAGCAGTACTTC	CSARKELGSYEQYF
TRBV20-1	few	.	TRBJ1-5	TGCAGTGCTAGAGATCGTTCTGTGGGCAATCAGCCCCAGCATTTT	CSARDRSVGNQPQHF
TRBV7-9	few	.	TRBJ2-4	TGTGCCAGCAGCTTAGTCGGCTGGAACATTCAGTACTTC	CASSLVGWNIQYF
TRBV7-9	few	TRBD1	TRBJ2-5	TGTGCCAGCAGCTTAGGACGGGACAGGGGGCGAGAGACCCAGTACTTC	CASSLGRDRGRETQYF
TRBV18	few	.	TRBJ1-2	TGTGCCAGCTCATCCCTAGCGTATGGCTACACCTTC	CASSSLAYGYTF